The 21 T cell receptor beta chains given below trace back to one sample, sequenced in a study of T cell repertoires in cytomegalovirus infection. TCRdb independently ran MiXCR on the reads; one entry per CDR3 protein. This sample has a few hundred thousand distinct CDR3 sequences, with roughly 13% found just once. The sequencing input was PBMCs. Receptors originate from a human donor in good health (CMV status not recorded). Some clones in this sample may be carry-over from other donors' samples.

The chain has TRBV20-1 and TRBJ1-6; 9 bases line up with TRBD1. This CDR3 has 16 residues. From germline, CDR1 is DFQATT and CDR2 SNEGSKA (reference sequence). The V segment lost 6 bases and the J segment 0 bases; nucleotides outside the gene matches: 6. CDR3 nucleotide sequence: TGCAGTGCGAGGGACAGGGCGAGCTCCTATAATTCACCCCTCCACTTT. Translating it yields CSARDRASSYNSPLHF.

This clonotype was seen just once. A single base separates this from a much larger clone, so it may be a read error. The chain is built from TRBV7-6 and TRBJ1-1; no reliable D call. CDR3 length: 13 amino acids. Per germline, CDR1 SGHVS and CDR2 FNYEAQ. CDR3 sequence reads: CASSPPSRTEALF. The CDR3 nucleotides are TGTGCCAGCAGCCCCCCGTCACGCACTGAAGCTCTCTTT. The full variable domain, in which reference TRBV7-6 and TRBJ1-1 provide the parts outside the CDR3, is GAGVSQSPRYKVTKRGQDVALRCDPISGHVSLYWYRQALGQGPEFLTYFNYEAQQDKSGLPNDRFSAERPEGSISTLTIQRTEQRDSAMYRCASSPPSRTEALFGQGTRLTVV.

The CDR3 DNA follows: TGTGCCAGCAGTGCTGACAGGCCGAGGAACACCATATATTTT. It specifies CASSADRPRNTIYF. This rearrangement joins TRBV6-5 to TRBJ1-3; a weak D match, TRBD1 (6 bases). CDR1 MNHEY and CDR2 SVGAGI come from the germline V gene. The CDR3 is 14 residues long. Trimming cost V 5 bases and J 7 bases, with 15 bases left between them.

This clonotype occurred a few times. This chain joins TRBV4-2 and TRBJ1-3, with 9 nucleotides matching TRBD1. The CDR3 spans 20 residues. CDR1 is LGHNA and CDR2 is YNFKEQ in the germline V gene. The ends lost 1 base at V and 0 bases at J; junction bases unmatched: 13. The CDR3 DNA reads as TGTGCCAGCAGCCAAGGGAGACAGGGGGTTTCTTCGAGCTCTGGAAACACCATATATTTT. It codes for CASSQGRQGVSSSSGNTIYF.

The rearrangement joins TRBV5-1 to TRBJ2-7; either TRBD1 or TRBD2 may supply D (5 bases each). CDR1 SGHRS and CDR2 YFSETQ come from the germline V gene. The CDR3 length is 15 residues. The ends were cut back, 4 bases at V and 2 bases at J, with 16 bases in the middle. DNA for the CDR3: TGCGCCAGCAGCCGGGACGTTGGGACCCCCTACGAGCAGTACTTC. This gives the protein CASSRDVGTPYEQYF.

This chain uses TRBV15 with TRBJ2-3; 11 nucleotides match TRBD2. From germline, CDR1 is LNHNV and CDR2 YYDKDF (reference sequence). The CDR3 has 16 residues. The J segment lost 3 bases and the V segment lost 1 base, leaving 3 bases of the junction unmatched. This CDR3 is CATSRGLAGSTDTQYF. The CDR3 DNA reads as TGTGCCACCAGCAGAGGACTAGCGGGGTCTACAGATACGCAGTATTTT.

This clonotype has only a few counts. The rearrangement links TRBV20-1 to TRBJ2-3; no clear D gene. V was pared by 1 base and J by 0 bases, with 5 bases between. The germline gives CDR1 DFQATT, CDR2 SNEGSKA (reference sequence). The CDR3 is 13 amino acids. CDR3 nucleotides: TGCAGTGCTAGAGTTCTCAGCACAGATACGCAGTATTTT. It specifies CSARVLSTDTQYF.

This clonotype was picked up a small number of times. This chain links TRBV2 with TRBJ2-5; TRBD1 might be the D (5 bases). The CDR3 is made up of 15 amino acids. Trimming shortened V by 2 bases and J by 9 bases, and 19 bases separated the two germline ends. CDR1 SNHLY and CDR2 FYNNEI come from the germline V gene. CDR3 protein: CASSERVQGQGAQYF. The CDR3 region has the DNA TGTGCCAGCAGTGAAAGAGTCCAGGGCCAAGGGGCCCAGTACTTC.

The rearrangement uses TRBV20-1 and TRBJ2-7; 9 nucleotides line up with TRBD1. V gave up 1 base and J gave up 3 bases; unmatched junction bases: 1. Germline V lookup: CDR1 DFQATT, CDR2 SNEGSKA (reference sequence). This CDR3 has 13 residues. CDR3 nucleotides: TGCAGTGCTAGAGGGACAGGGGTCTACGAGCAGTACTTC. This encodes CSARGTGVYEQYF.

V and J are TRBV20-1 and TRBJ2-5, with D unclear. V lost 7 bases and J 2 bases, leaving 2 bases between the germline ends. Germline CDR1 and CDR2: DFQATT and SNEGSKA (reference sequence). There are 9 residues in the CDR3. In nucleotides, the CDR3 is TGCAGTGTACAAGAGACCCAGTACTTC. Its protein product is CSVQETQYF.

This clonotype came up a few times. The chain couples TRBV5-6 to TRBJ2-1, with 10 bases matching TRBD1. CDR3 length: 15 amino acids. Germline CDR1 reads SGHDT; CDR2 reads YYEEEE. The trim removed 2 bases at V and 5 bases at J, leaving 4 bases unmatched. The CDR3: CASSFLGQGNNEQFF. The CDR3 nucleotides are TGTGCCAGCAGCTTTCTGGGACAGGGGAACAATGAGCAGTTCTTC.

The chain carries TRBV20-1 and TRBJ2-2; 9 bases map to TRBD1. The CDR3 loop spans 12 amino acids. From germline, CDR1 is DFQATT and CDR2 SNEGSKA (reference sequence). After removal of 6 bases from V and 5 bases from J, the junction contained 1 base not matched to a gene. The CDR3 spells CSADRGTGELFF. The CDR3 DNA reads TGCAGTGCCGACAGGGGGACCGGGGAGCTGTTTTTT.

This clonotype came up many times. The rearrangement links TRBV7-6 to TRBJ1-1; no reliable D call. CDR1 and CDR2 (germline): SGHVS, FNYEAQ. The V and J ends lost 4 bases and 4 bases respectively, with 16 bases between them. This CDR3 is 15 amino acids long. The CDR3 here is CASSSSGQVGTEAFF. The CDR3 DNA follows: TGTGCCAGCAGCTCGTCTGGGCAAGTGGGCACTGAAGCTTTCTTT.

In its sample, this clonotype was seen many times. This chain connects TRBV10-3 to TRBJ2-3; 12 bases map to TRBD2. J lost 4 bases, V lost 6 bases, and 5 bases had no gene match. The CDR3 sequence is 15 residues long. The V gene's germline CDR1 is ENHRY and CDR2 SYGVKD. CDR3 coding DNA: TGTGCCATCAGCGTGACTAGCGGGAGCGCAGATACGCAGTATTTT. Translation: CAISVTSGSADTQYF.

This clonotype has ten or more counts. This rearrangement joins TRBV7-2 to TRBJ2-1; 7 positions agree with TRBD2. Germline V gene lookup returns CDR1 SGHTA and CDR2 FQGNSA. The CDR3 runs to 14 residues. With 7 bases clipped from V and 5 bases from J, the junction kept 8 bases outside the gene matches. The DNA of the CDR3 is TGTGCCAGCAACTTCCGGGGGGTGAACAATGAGCAGTTCTTC. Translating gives CASNFRGVNNEQFF.

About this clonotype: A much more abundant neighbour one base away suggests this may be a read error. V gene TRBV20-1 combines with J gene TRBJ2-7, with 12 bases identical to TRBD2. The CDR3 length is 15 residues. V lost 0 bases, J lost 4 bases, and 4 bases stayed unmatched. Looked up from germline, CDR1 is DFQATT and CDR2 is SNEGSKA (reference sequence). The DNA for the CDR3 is TGCAGTGCTAGAGATCTGACTAGCGGGAGTTACGAGCAGTACTTC. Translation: CSARDLTSGSYEQYF.

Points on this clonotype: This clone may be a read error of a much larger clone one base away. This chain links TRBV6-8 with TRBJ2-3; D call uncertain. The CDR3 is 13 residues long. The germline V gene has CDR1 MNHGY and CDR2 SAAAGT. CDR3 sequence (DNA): TGTGCCAGCAGTTACTCGACTGGTACCGGTGTGCATTTT. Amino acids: CASSYSTGTGVHF.

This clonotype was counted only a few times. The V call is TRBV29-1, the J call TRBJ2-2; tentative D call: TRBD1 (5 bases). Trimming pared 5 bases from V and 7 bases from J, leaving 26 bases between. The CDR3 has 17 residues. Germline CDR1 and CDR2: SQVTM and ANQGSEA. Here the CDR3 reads CSVMLYLRQGDGGELFF. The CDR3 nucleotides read TGCAGCGTTATGCTCTACCTGCGGCAGGGCGATGGCGGGGAGCTGTTTTTT.

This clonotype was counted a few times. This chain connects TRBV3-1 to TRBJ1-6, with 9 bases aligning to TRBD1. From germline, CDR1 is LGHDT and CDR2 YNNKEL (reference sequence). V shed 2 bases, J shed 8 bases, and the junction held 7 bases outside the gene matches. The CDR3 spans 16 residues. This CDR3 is CASSQYRGQGHSPLHF. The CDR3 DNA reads TGTGCCAGCAGCCAATACCGGGGACAGGGCCATTCACCCCTCCACTTT.

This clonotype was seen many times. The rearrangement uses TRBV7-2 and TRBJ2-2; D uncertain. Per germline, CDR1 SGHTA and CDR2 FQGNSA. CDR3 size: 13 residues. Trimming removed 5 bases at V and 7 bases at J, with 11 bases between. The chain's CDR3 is CASSPGGNGELFF. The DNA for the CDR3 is TGTGCCAGCAGCCCTGGCGGTAACGGGGAGCTGTTTTTT.

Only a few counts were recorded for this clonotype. CDR3 DNA sequence: TGTGCCAGCAGTGAAGCGCAACGTCAGCCCCAGCATTTT. As protein: CASSEAQRQPQHF. The chain recombines TRBV6-1 with TRBJ1-5, with D unresolved. Germline V gives CDR1 MNHNS, CDR2 SASEGT. V was trimmed by 0 bases and J by 6 bases, leaving 6 bases between them. The CDR3 has 13 amino acids.